The clone carrying this T cell receptor beta chain came up a few times. Its antigen is undetermined. These data come from a study of cytomegalovirus exposure and HLA in healthy donors. Study-wide context: Early on, a data release was issued that held roughly 80 million unique TCRs from HLA-typed donors.

Study-wide points: Later analysis revealed greater clonal expansion in HLA-associated TCR beta chains than in equally common others.

Vbeta (60) and Jbeta (13) primers were used in the PCR. Here immunoSEQ multiplex PCR was the method, and the copy in TCRdb shows in-frame clones only, minus some. The sample holds about 130,000 clones, around 78% seen once. This CDR3 contains 15 residues. The germline CDR1 and CDR2 sequences are SGHTA and FQGTGA. Trimming took 3 bases from V and 4 from J; bases not matched to a gene: 2. Sequences were obtained from PBMCs. The sequence was collected from a man in his forties in good health and CMV-seronegative. This rearrangement joins TRBV7-3 to TRBJ2-2; TRBD2 matches at 10 bases. The chain's CDR3 is CASSFRLAGTGELFF. The CDR3 bases are TGTGCCAGCAGCTTCCGACTAGCGGGCACCGGGGAGCTGTTTTTT.